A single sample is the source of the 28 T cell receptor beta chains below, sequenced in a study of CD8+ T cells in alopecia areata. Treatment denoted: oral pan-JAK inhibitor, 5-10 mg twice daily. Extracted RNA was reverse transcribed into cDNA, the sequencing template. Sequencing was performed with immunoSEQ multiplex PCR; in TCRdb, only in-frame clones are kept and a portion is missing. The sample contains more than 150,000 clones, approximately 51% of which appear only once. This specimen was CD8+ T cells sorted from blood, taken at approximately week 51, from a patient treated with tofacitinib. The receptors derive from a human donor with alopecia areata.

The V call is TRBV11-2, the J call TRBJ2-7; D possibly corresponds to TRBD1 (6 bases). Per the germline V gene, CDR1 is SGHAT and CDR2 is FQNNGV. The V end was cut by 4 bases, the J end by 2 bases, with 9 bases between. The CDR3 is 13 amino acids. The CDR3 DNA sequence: TGTGCCAGCAGCTCCCGGACAGCCTACGAGCAGTACTTC. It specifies CASSSRTAYEQYF. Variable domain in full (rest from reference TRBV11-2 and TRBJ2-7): EAGVAQSPRYKIIEKRQSVAFWCNPISGHATLYWYQQILGQGPKLLIQFQNNGVVDDSQLPKDRFSAERLKGVDSTLKIQPAKLEDSAVYLCASSSRTAYEQYFGPGTRLTVT.

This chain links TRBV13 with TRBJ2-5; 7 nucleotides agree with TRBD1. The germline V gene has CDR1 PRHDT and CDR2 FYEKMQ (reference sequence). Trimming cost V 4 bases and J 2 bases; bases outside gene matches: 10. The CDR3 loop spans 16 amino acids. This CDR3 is CASSSPGQTIQETQYF. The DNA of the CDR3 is TGTGCCAGCAGCTCCCCGGGACAGACGATTCAAGAGACCCAGTACTTC.

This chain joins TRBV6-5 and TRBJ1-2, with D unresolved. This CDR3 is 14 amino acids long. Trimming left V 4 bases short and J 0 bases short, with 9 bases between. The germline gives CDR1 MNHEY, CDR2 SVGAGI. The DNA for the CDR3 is TGTGCCAGCAGTTCTCCGCCCCCTAACTATGGCTACACCTTC. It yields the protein CASSSPPPNYGYTF.

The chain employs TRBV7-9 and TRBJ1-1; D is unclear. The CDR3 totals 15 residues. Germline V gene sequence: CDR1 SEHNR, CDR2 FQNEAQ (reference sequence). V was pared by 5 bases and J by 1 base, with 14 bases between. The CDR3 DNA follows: TGTGCCAGCAGCCCAAACCTGGAGGCGAACACTGAAGCTTTCTTT. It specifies CASSPNLEANTEAFF. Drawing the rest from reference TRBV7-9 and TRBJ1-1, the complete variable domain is DTGVSQNPRHKITKRGQNVTFRCDPISEHNRLYWYRQTLGQGPEFLTYFQNEAQLEKSRLLSDRFSAERPKGSFSTLEIQRTEQGDSAMYLCASSPNLEANTEAFFGQGTRLTVV.

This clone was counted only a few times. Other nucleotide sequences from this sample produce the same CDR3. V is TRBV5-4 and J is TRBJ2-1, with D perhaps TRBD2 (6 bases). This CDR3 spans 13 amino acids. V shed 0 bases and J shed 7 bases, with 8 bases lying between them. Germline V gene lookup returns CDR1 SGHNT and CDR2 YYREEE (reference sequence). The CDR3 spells CASSLARGNEQFF. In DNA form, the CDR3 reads TGTGCCAGCAGCTTGGCCCGGGGGAATGAGCAGTTCTTC.

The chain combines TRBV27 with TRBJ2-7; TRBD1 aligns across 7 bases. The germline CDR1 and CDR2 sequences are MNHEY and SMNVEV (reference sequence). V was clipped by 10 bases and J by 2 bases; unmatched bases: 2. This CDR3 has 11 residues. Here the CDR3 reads CAIGTAYEQYF. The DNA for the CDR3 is TGTGCCATCGGGACAGCCTACGAGCAGTACTTC.

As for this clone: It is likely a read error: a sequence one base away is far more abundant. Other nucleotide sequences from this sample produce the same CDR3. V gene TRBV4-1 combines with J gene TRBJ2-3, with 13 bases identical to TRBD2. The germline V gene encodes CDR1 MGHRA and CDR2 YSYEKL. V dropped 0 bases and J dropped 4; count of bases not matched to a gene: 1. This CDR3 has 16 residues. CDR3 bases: TGCGCCAGCAGCCAAGATACTAGCGGGGGGGCAGATACGCAGTATTTT. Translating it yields CASSQDTSGGADTQYF.

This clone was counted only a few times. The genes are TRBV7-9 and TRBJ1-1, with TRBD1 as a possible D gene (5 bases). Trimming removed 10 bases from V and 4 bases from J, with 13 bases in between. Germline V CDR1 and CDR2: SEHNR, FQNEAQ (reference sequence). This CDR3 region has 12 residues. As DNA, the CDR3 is TGTGCCACCCAGGGAAGGAGCACTGAAGCTTTCTTT. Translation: CATQGRSTEAFF.

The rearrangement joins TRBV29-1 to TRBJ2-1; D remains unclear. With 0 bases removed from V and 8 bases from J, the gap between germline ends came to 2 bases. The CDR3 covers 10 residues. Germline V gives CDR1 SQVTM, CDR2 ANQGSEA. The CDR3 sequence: CSVEDYEQFF. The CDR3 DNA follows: TGCAGCGTTGAAGATTATGAGCAGTTCTTC.

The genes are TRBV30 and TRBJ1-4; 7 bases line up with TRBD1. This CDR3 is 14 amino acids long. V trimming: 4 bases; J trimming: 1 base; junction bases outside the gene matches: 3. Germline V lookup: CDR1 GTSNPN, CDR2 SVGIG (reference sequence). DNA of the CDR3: TGTGCCTGGACTAGGACAGGAACTAATGAAAAACTGTTTTTT. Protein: CAWTRTGTNEKLFF.

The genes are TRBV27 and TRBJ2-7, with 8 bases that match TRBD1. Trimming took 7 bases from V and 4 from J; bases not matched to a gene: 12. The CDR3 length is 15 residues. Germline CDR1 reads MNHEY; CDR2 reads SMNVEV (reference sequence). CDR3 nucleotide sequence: TGTGCCAGCACTACGACCGGGACAGGAATTTACGAGCAGTACTTC. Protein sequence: CASTTTGTGIYEQYF.

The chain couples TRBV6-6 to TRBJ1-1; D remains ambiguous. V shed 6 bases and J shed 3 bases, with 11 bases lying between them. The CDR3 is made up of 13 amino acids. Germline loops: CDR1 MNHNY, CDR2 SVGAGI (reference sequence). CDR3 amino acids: CASRRPADTEAFF. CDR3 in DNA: TGTGCCAGCAGACGCCCCGCCGACACTGAAGCTTTCTTT.

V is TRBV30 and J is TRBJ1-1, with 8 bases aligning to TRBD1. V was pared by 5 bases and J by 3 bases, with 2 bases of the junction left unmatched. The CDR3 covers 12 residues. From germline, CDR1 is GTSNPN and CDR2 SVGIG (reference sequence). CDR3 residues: CAWLTGDTEAFF. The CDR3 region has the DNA TGTGCCTGGCTGACAGGGGACACTGAAGCTTTCTTT.

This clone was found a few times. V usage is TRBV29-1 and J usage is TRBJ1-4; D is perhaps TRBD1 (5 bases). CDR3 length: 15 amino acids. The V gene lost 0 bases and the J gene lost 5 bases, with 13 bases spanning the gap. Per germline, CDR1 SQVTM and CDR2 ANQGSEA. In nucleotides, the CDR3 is TGCAGCGTTGAAGATCAAGGGGCACGGAATGAAAAACTGTTTTTT. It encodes CSVEDQGARNEKLFF.

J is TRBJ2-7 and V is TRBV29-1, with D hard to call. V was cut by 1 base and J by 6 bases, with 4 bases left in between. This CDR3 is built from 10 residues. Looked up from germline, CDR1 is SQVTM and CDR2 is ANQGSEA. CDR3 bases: TGCAGCGTTGAAGGCGGCGAGCAGTACTTC. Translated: CSVEGGEQYF.

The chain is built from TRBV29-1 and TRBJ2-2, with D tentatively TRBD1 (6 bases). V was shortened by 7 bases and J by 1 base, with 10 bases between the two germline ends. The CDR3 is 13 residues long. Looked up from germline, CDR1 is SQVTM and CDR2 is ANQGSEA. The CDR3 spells CSAEGQNTGELFF. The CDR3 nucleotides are TGCAGCGCCGAGGGACAGAACACCGGGGAGCTGTTTTTT.

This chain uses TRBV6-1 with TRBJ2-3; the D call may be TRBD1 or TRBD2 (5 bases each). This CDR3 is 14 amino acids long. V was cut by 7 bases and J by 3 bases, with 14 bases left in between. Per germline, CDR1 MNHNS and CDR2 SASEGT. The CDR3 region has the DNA TGTGCCAGCACCAACGGGGCTGGAACAGATACGCAGTATTTT. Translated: CASTNGAGTDTQYF.

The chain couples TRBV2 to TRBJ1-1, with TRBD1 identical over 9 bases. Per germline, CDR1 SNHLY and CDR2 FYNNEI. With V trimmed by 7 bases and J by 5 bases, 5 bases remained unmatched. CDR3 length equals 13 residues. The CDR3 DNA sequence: TGTGCCAGCATCGGACAGGGGAGGACTGAAGCTTTCTTT. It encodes CASIGQGRTEAFF.

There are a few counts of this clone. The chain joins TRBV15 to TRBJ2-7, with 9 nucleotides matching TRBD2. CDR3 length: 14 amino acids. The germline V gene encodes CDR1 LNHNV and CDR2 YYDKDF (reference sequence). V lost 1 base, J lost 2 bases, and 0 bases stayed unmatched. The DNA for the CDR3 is TGTGCCACCAGCAGAGTAGCGGGGGCCTACGAGCAGTACTTC. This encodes CATSRVAGAYEQYF.

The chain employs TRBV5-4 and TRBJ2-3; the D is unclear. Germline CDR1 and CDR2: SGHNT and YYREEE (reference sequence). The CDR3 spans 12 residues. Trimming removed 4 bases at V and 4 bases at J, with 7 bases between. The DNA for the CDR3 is TGTGCCAGCAGCCCCAATTCAGATACGCAGTATTTT. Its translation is CASSPNSDTQYF.

This CDR3 reads CASRTGNEQFF. The DNA of the CDR3 is TGTGCCAGCAGAACGGGCAATGAGCAGTTCTTC. The chain joins TRBV2 to TRBJ2-1; D is uncertain. With 6 bases removed from V and 6 bases from J, the gap between germline ends came to 6 bases. Germline loops: CDR1 SNHLY, CDR2 FYNNEI. This CDR3 is built from 11 residues.

CDR3 nucleotides: TGCGCCAGCAGCTTGGGGGGGCTTCGGAATTCACCCCTCCACTTT. This encodes CASSLGGLRNSPLHF. This sequence joins TRBV5-1 and TRBJ1-6, with D perhaps TRBD1 (6 bases). Germline V gene data show CDR1 as SGHRS and CDR2 as YFSETQ. The ends were cut back, 0 bases at V and 7 bases at J, with 11 bases in the middle. The CDR3 has 15 residues. The full variable domain, in which reference TRBV5-1 and TRBJ1-6 provide the parts outside the CDR3, is KAGVTQTPRYLIKTRGQQVTLSCSPISGHRSVSWYQQTPGQGLQFLFEYFSETQRNKGNFPGRFSGRQFSNSRSEMNVSTLELGDSALYLCASSLGGLRNSPLHFGNGTRLTVT.

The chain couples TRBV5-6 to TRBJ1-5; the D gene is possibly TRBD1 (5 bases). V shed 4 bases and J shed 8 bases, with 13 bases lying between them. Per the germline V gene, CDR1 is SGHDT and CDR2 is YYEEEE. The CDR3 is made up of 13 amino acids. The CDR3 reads CASSPGGMEPQHF. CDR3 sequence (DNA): TGTGCCAGCAGCCCGGGGGGAATGGAGCCCCAGCATTTT. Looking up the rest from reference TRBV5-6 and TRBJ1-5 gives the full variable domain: DAGVTQSPTHLIKTRGQQVTLRCSPKSGHDTVSWYQQALGQGPQFIFQYYEEEERQRGNFPDRFSGHQFPNYSSELNVNALLLGDSALYLCASSPGGMEPQHFGDGTRLSIL.

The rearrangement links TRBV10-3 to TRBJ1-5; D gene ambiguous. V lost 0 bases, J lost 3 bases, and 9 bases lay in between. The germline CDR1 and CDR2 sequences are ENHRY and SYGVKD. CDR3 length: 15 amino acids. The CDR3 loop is CAISESETNNQPQHF. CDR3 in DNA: TGTGCCATCAGTGAGTCGGAGACAAACAATCAGCCCCAGCATTTT.

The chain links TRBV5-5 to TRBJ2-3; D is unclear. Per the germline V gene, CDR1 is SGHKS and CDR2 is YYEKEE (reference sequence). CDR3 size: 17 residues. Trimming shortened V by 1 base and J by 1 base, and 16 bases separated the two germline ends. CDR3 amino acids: CASSLPSTQSRTDTQYF. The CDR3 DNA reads TGTGCCAGCAGCTTGCCTTCTACACAGTCGCGCACAGATACGCAGTATTTT.

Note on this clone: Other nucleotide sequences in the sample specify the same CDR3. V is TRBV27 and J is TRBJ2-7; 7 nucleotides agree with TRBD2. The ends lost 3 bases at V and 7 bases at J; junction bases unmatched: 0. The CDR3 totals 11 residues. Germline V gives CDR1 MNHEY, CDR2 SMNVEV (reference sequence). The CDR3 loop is CASSLGGEQYF. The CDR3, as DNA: TGTGCCAGCAGTTTGGGGGGGGAGCAGTACTTC.

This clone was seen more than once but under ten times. In DNA form, the CDR3 reads TGTGCCTGGAGTGGAACAGGGGTTTGGGATGAGCAGTTCTTC. Translated, it gives CAWSGTGVWDEQFF. This chain links TRBV30 with TRBJ2-1, with TRBD1 matching 7 bases. This CDR3 is 14 amino acids long. V trimming: 1 base; J trimming: 8 bases; junction bases outside the gene matches: 8. Germline CDR1 is GTSNPN and CDR2 is SVGIG (reference sequence).

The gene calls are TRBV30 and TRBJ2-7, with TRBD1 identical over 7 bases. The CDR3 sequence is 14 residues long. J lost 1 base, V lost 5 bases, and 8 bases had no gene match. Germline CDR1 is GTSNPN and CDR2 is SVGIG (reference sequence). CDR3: CAWGTGTVSYEQYF. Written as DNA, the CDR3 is TGTGCCTGGGGGACCGGGACAGTATCCTACGAGCAGTACTTC. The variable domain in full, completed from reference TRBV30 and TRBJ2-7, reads SQTIHQWPATLVQPVGSPLSLECTVEGTSNPNLYWYRQAAGRGLQLLFYSVGIGQISSEVPQNLSASRPQDRQFILSSKKLLLSDSGFYLCAWGTGTVSYEQYFGPGTRLTVT.